Each of the 23 T cell receptor beta chains below was sequenced from the same sample in a study of blood T cell repertoires in COVID-19. TCRdb keeps only in-frame clones here, not all; method: immunoSEQ multiplex PCR. The table includes about 80,000 clones, about four fifths detected once. Sequencing input: peripheral blood. Receptors were obtained from a human donor in a cohort sampled during active COVID-19.

The chain employs TRBV6-1 and TRBJ2-7; tentative D call: TRBD2 (5 bases). The CDR3 length is 14 residues. Germline CDR1 MNHNS, CDR2 SASEGT. Between the trimmed V and J ends, which lost 1 base and 0 bases, there was a span of 7 bases. CDR3 protein: CASSEVRDSYEQYF. In DNA, the CDR3 is TGTGCCAGCAGTGAAGTACGGGACTCCTACGAGCAGTACTTC.

This rearrangement joins TRBV12-2 to TRBJ1-2. TRBV12-2 is given as a pseudogene. The length of the CDR3 is 19 residues. CDR3 loop: CPSRSIGGAAGAANYGYTF. The CDR3 bases are TGTCCAAGTCGCTCCATCGGGGGGGCAGCGGGGGCCGCTAACTATGGCTACACCTTC.

This chain joins TRBV9 and TRBJ2-2, with TRBD1 as a possible D gene (6 bases). Trimming removed 7 bases at V and 6 bases at J, with 16 bases between. The CDR3 is 14 residues long. Germline CDR1 reads SGDLS; CDR2 reads YYNGEE. The CDR3 sequence: CASATQGWAGELFF. CDR3 coding DNA: TGTGCCAGCGCCACCCAGGGGTGGGCCGGGGAGCTGTTTTTT. Based on the CDR3 plus reference TRBV9 and TRBJ2-2, the full variable domain is DSGVTQTPKHLITATGQRVTLRCSPRSGDLSVYWYQQSLDQGLQFLIQYYNGEERAKGNILERFSAQQFPDLHSELNLSSLELGDSALYFCASATQGWAGELFFGEGSRLTVL.

This clone turned up a few times. This rearrangement joins TRBV27 to TRBJ2-7; 7 bases map to TRBD2. CDR1 MNHEY and CDR2 SMNVEV come from the germline V gene (reference sequence). This CDR3 contains 12 residues. Trimming removed 5 bases from V and 6 bases from J; junction bases left unmatched: 4. CDR3 bases: TGTGCCAGCAGTCCGCCGGGGGGCGAGCAGTACTTC. Translation gives CASSPPGGEQYF.

This clone was seen only once. The V gene is TRBV12-3 or TRBV12-4, the J gene TRBJ2-1; D is unclear. The germline V and J ends were trimmed by 4 bases and 8 bases, with 6 bases remaining between them. The CDR3 covers 11 residues. The CDR3 sequence is CASSSQDEQFF. In DNA, the CDR3 is TGTGCCAGCAGTTCACAAGATGAGCAGTTCTTC.

This chain connects TRBV12-3 or TRBV12-4 to TRBJ1-2; 8 nucleotides line up with TRBD1. After removal of 6 bases from V and 4 bases from J, the junction contained 4 bases not matched to a gene. The CDR3 has 13 residues. CDR3 nucleotide sequence: TGTGCCAGCAGCGGACAGGGCGGCTATGGCTACACCTTC. Residues: CASSGQGGYGYTF.

The CDR3 region has the DNA TGTGCCAGCAGTTGGCGGGGATCCTATGGCTACACCTTC. Amino acids: CASSWRGSYGYTF. The chain carries TRBV27 and TRBJ1-2, with no clear D. The germline V gene has CDR1 MNHEY and CDR2 SMNVEV (reference sequence). Trimming removed 4 bases at V and 4 bases at J, with 10 bases between. The CDR3 is made up of 13 amino acids.

This clone was counted a single time. V gene TRBV5-8 combines with J gene TRBJ1-5; the D gene is possibly TRBD1 (5 bases). The CDR3 loop spans 16 amino acids. Looked up from germline, CDR1 is SGHTS and CDR2 is YDEGEE. The V end was cut by 2 bases, the J end by 1 base, with 13 bases between. The CDR3 nucleotides read TGTGCCAGCAGCTTCCCAGGGATCGGGAGCAATCAGCCCCAGCATTTT. Protein product: CASSFPGIGSNQPQHF. The whole variable domain, remainder taken from reference TRBV5-8 and TRBJ1-5, is EAGVTQSPTHLIKTRGQQATLRCSPISGHTSVYWYQQALGLGLQFLLWYDEGEERNRGNFPPRFSGRQFPNYSSELNVNALELEDSALYLCASSFPGIGSNQPQHFGDGTRLSIL.

CDR3 region: CASSQQGSETQYF. CDR3 nucleotides: TGTGCCAGCTCACAACAGGGGTCGGAGACCCAGTACTTC. The chain is built from TRBV18 and TRBJ2-5; TRBD1 aligns across 7 bases. V shed 4 bases, J shed 5 bases, and the junction held 4 bases outside the gene matches. Germline-derived CDR1 and CDR2 are KGHSH and LQKENI. CDR3 size: 13 residues.

The gene calls are TRBV2 and TRBJ1-2; the D is unclear. From germline, CDR1 is SNHLY and CDR2 FYNNEI. V lost 4 bases to trimming and J lost 0 bases, with 15 bases between them. The CDR3 is made up of 16 amino acids. The CDR3 loop reads CASSVGPPGTNYGYTF. The CDR3 nucleotides read TGTGCCAGCAGTGTCGGCCCCCCGGGGACTAACTATGGCTACACCTTC.

A note on this clone: Other DNA sequences in this specimen translate into the identical CDR3. The rearrangement uses TRBV9 and TRBJ2-3; 13 bases map to TRBD2. The germline V gene encodes CDR1 SGDLS and CDR2 YYNGEE. V dropped 3 bases and J dropped 4; count of bases not matched to a gene: 5. This CDR3 is 16 amino acids long. Written as DNA, the CDR3 is TGTGCCAGCAGCGCTGGGACTAGCGGGGTCTCAGATACGCAGTATTTT. Translated, it gives CASSAGTSGVSDTQYF.

This clone was picked up one time. The gene calls are TRBV24-1 and TRBJ2-1; 7 bases line up with TRBD1. The CDR3 extends over 13 amino acids. Germline CDR1 and CDR2: KGHDR and SFDVKD. V trimming: 9 bases; J trimming: 1 base; junction bases outside the gene matches: 2. CDR3 sequence reads: CATGRGSYNEQFF. In DNA, the CDR3 is TGTGCCACCGGCAGGGGGTCCTACAATGAGCAGTTCTTC.

The V gene is TRBV2, the J gene TRBJ1-5; no definite D call. There are 14 residues in the CDR3. Germline CDR1 SNHLY, CDR2 FYNNEI. Trimming took off 2 bases at V and 5 bases at J, with 10 bases between the two ends. Here the CDR3 DNA reads TGTGCCAGCAGTGAATTCCAGAGGGATCAGCCCCAGCATTTT. It encodes CASSEFQRDQPQHF.

This sequence joins TRBV6-5 and TRBJ2-5; perhaps TRBD1 as D (5 bases). Germline CDR1 MNHEY, CDR2 SVGAGI. The ends were cut back, 2 bases at V and 5 bases at J, with 6 bases in the middle. The CDR3 runs 12 residues. CDR3 residues: CASSYAGETQYF. DNA of the CDR3: TGTGCCAGCAGTTACGCAGGGGAGACCCAGTACTTC.

This clone was found once. This chain links TRBV10-3 with TRBJ2-5, with 10 bases identical to TRBD1. The V gene's germline CDR1 is ENHRY and CDR2 SYGVKD. The CDR3 extends over 14 amino acids. V dropped 2 bases and J dropped 5; count of bases not matched to a gene: 2. The CDR3 sequence: CAISERQGAETQYF. CDR3 in DNA: TGTGCCATCAGTGAGAGACAGGGGGCGGAGACCCAGTACTTC.

The chain carries TRBV10-3 and TRBJ2-7; 16 nucleotides align to TRBD2. Germline assignment: CDR1 ENHRY and CDR2 SYGVKD. This CDR3 region has 19 residues. The junction had 8 bases not matched to a gene; V was cut back by 0 bases and J by 3 bases. In DNA form, the CDR3 reads TGTGCCATCAGTGAGTCGCGGGGACTAGCGGGAGGGGACCTCTACGAGCAGTACGTC. It specifies CAISESRGLAGGDLYEQYV.

This chain joins TRBV4-3 and TRBJ2-1, with 11 bases identical to TRBD2. This CDR3 comprises 16 residues. V shed 3 bases and J 4 bases; nucleotides not matched to a gene: 5. Looked up from germline, CDR1 is LGHNA and CDR2 is YSLEER. The DNA for the CDR3 is TGCGCCAGCAGCCAGGGACTAGCGGAGACTTACAATGAGCAGTTCTTC. This gives the protein CASSQGLAETYNEQFF.

This rearrangement joins TRBV29-1 to TRBJ2-2; 7 nucleotides match TRBD1. The CDR3 totals 13 residues. Unmatched junction bases numbered 3, after V lost 6 bases and J lost 2 bases. CDR1 and CDR2 from the germline V gene are SQVTM and ANQGSEA. In DNA form, the CDR3 reads TGCAGCGTGGGACAGACAAACACCGGGGAGCTGTTTTTT. Translating gives CSVGQTNTGELFF.

CDR3 sequence reads: CASSQVLEAGGPQHF. CDR3 DNA sequence: TGCGCCAGCAGCCAAGTCCTGGAGGCCGGCGGGCCCCAGCATTTT. The V gene is TRBV4-1, the J gene TRBJ1-5; D uncertain. Deletions cut 1 base from V and 9 bases from J, with 16 bases between. CDR1 is MGHRA and CDR2 is YSYEKL in the germline V gene. This CDR3 has 15 residues.

The rearrangement uses TRBV14 and TRBJ2-6; 10 bases fit TRBD1. Trimming at V came to 5 bases and at J to 4 bases, leaving 14 bases not matched to a gene. CDR1 is SGHDN and CDR2 is FVKESK in the germline V gene. This CDR3 has 19 amino acids. DNA for the CDR3: TGTGCCAGCAGCGCCCTGACAGGGGGCCTGCCTATGGGGGCCAACGTCCTGACTTTC. Translation: CASSALTGGLPMGANVLTF.

This sequence joins TRBV5-4 and TRBJ1-1; D gene unclear. V lost 7 bases, J lost 0 bases, and 10 bases lay in between. Germline V gene lookup returns CDR1 SGHNT and CDR2 YYREEE (reference sequence). CDR3 size: 13 residues. CDR3 residues: CASYGLMNTEAFF. CDR3 in DNA: TGTGCCAGCTATGGGCTTATGAACACTGAAGCTTTCTTT.

This chain joins TRBV6-6 and TRBJ2-2; no clear D. V shed 5 bases and J shed 0 bases, with 7 bases lying between them. Germline values: CDR1 MNHNY, CDR2 SVGAGI (reference sequence). The CDR3 has 14 residues. The CDR3 nucleotides read TGTGCCAGCAGTAAAGAGGCGAACACCGGGGAGCTGTTTTTT. Amino acids: CASSKEANTGELFF.

The rearrangement joins TRBV7-9 to TRBJ2-1, with 7 nucleotides matching TRBD2. The germline V gene encodes CDR1 SEHNR and CDR2 FQNEAQ (reference sequence). With 5 bases clipped from V and 9 bases from J, the junction kept 1 base outside the gene matches. This CDR3 spans 11 amino acids. The CDR3 DNA follows: TGTGCCAGCAGCCGGACTAGTGAGCAGTTCTTC. Residues: CASSRTSEQFF.